The present T cell receptor (beta chain) was sequenced within a study of brain T cells in children with intractable seizures. Data came from immunoSEQ multiplex PCR; TCRdb stores just in-frame clones and leaves some out. The table shows tens of thousands of clones, with 85% to 95% occurring only once. The V end lost 0 bases, the J end lost 1 base, and 7 bases lay between the germline ends. Germline V gene lookup returns CDR1 SGHRS and CDR2 YFSETQ. There are 14 residues in the CDR3. This sequence was found in a boy under two years old with tuberous sclerosis and intractable seizures. The source material was peripheral blood, sampled at surgery. The V call is TRBV5-1, the J call TRBJ1-1, with D hard to call. The chain's CDR3 is CASSLEGRNTEAFF. CDR3 sequence (DNA): TGCGCCAGCAGCTTGGAAGGCAGGAACACTGAAGCTTTCTTT.